This passage covers 11 T cell receptor beta chains from one sample sequenced in a study of T cell repertoires in cytomegalovirus infection. Their specific antigens are unknown. Each CDR3 protein is one row after TCRdb ran MiXCR on the reads. The sample yields 900,000 to 950,000 distinct CDR3 sequences, about 33% seen once. The material sequenced was cultured CD8+ T cells from PBMCs, taken from culture after CMV antigen stimulation. Receptors were obtained from a human donor in good health (CMV status not recorded). Some clones in this sample may be carry-over from other donors' samples.

This clonotype was seen a few times. The chain uses TRBV10-3 and TRBJ2-1; possibly TRBD1 for D (6 bases). The V end was cut by 3 bases, the J end by 0 bases, with 9 bases between. The CDR3 sequence is 15 residues long. Germline values: CDR1 ENHRY, CDR2 SYGVKD. CDR3 in amino acids: CAISETGTSYNEQFF. CDR3 DNA: TGTGCCATCAGTGAAACAGGGACCTCCTACAATGAGCAGTTCTTC.

The chain employs TRBV19 and TRBJ1-5, with a possible D match to TRBD1 (5 bases). Trimming removed 3 bases from V and 1 base from J, with 13 bases in between. The germline V gene has CDR1 LNHDA and CDR2 SQIVND (reference sequence). The CDR3 has 16 amino acids. The CDR3 DNA follows: TGTGCCAGTAGTATTCCGGGACGAAGGAGCAATCAGCCCCAGCATTTT. Its translation is CASSIPGRRSNQPQHF.

The genes are TRBV28 and TRBJ2-5; D gene unclear. This CDR3 spans 14 amino acids. Trimming took off 10 bases at V and 4 bases at J, with 19 bases between the two ends. The germline V gene encodes CDR1 MDHEN and CDR2 SYDVKM. The DNA of the CDR3 is TGTGCCACCTCCCAAAGAGGCGCACTAGAGACCCAGTACTTC. Residues: CATSQRGALETQYF.

The DNA for the CDR3 is TGCAGCGTCCTCTCCCGGGATTCCAGTTCCAATGAGCAGTTCTTC. Translating gives CSVLSRDSSSNEQFF. V is TRBV29-1 and J is TRBJ2-1; possibly TRBD2 for D (5 bases). This CDR3 contains 15 residues. The ends were cut back, 6 bases at V and 6 bases at J, with 21 bases in the middle. Germline CDR1 SQVTM, CDR2 ANQGSEA.

This clonotype is a singleton in its sample. A clone one base away is much larger, so this may be a read error. Since the CDR3 does not end with the conserved phenylalanine or tryptophan, this likely comes from a read error. This chain connects TRBV7-2 to TRBJ2-3, with 10 nucleotides matching TRBD2. After removal of 2 bases from V and 4 bases from J, the junction contained 9 bases not matched to a gene. The V gene's germline CDR1 is SGHTA and CDR2 FQGNSA. The CDR3 covers 17 residues. The CDR3 bases are TGTGCCAGCAGCTTATTAATCCTAGCGGGGGAGGCAGATACGCAGTATTCT. Its translation is CASSLLILAGEADTQYS.

Points on this clonotype: A read error may produce the germline difference seen at one junction end. The V gene is TRBV6-2 or TRBV6-3, the J gene TRBJ2-1, with D maybe TRBD2 (5 bases). Germline CDR1 reads MNHEY; CDR2 reads SVGEGT. The CDR3 runs to 14 residues. DNA of the CDR3: TGTGTCAGCAGCAACGGACTCGGCTACAATGAGCAGTTCTTC. It yields the protein CVSSNGLGYNEQFF.

V and J are TRBV10-3 and TRBJ1-1; D gene ambiguous. CDR3 length equals 11 residues. V lost 10 bases and J lost 1, with 7 bases in between. Per germline, CDR1 ENHRY and CDR2 SYGVKD. The CDR3 reads CATLKNTEAFF. CDR3 coding DNA: TGTGCCACTTTGAAGAACACTGAAGCTTTCTTT.

For this clonotype: A much larger clone differs by one base, so this may be a read error. The rearrangement joins TRBV7-6 to TRBJ2-5, with 7 positions matching TRBD2. J gave up 2 bases and V 5 bases, and 8 bases lay outside the gene matches. CDR3 size: 15 residues. In germline, CDR1 is SGHVS, CDR2 FNYEAQ. CDR3 loop: CASSVGTNGQETQYF. The CDR3 DNA follows: TGTGCCAGCAGCGTGGGGACTAACGGGCAAGAGACCCAGTACTTC.

Ten or more counts support this clonotype. This chain joins TRBV4-2 and TRBJ1-2; 8 bases are shared with TRBD1. Germline V gene lookup returns CDR1 LGHNA and CDR2 YNFKEQ. The trim removed 4 bases at V and 4 bases at J, leaving 8 bases unmatched. CDR3 length: 15 residues. The CDR3 nucleotides read TGTGCCAGCAGCCCCCGGACAGGGAACGGCTATGGCTACACCTTC. Protein sequence: CASSPRTGNGYGYTF.

The rearrangement uses TRBV10-1 and TRBJ2-3, with D perhaps given as TRBD1 or TRBD2 (6 bases each). Germline V gene lookup returns CDR1 WNHNN and CDR2 SYGVQD (reference sequence). Trimming removed 5 bases from V and 0 bases from J, with 15 bases in between. This CDR3 is built from 16 residues. CDR3 DNA sequence: TGCGCCAGCAGTATGATACGGGGGCCGAGCACAGATACGCAGTATTTT. Its translation: CASSMIRGPSTDTQYF.

This clonotype was observed a few times. The chain employs TRBV6-2 or TRBV6-3 and TRBJ1-5, with TRBD1 matching 10 bases. Unmatched junction bases numbered 5, after V lost 8 bases and J lost 4 bases. CDR3 length: 14 amino acids. Germline V gives CDR1 MNHEY, CDR2 SVGEGT. The CDR3 DNA reads TGTGCCAGCCGTTCGGACAGGGGGAATCAGCCCCAGCATTTT. Its translation is CASRSDRGNQPQHF.